This TCR beta chain was retrieved from a study of vaccination effects on CD4 cells after COVID-19. Here immunoSEQ multiplex PCR was the method, and the copy in TCRdb shows in-frame clones only, minus some. The table shows tens of thousands of clones, with around 74% occurring only once. Antigen-specific CD4+ T cells expanded by the ViraFEST assay with viral peptide pools were then sequenced. With approximately ten days of culture completed, CD4+ T cells were isolated. Among the vaccine recipients, none had a prior SARS-CoV-2 infection, and nucleocapsid antibodies were negative. A few counts support this clone. Its target is not known. The germline gives CDR1 SGHKS, CDR2 YYEKEE (reference sequence). CDR3 size: 13 residues. Trimming stripped 4 bases from V and 8 bases from J, with 15 bases between.

This clonotype originated in a human donor who received a COVID-19 vaccine. This rearrangement joins TRBV5-5 to TRBJ1-2, with D uncertain. Sequences were derived from CD4+ T cells from PBMCs cultured with SARS-CoV-2 spike peptides, sampled before COVID-19 vaccination. The CDR3, as DNA: TGTGCCAGCAGCCCCGACCGGCATCGGGGCTACACCTTC. This gives the protein CASSPDRHRGYTF.